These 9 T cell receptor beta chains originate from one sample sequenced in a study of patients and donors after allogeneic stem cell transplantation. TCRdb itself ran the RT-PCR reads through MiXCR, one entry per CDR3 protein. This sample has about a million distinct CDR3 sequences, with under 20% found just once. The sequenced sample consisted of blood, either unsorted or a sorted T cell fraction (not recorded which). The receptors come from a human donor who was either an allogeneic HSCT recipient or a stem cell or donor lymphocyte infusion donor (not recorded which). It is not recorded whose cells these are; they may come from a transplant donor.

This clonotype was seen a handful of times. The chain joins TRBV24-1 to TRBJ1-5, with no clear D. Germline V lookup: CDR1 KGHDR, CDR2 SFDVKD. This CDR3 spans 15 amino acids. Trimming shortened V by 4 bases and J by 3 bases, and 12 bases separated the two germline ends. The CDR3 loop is CATSDSDTYNQPQHF. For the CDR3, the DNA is TGTGCCACCAGTGACTCCGACACCTACAATCAGCCCCAGCATTTT.

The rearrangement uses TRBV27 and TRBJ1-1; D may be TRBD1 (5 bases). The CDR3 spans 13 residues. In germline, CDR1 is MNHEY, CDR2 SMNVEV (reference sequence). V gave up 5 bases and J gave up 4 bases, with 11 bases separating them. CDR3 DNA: TGTGCCAGCAGTATCCAGGGACCCACTGAAGCTTTCTTT. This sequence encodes CASSIQGPTEAFF.

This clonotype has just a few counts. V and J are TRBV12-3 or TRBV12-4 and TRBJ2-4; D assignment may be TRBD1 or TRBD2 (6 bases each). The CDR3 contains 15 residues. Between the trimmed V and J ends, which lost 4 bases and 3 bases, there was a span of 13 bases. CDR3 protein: CASSSTGGSKNIQYF. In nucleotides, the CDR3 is TGTGCCAGCAGTTCGACAGGAGGGAGCAAAAACATTCAGTACTTC.

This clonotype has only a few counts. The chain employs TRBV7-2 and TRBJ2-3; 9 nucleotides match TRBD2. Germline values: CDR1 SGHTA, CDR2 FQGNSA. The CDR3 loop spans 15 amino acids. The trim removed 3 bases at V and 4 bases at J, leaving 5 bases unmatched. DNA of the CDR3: TGTGCCAGCAGCTTTGCGGGGGGGGGCCCAGATACGCAGTATTTT. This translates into CASSFAGGGPDTQYF.

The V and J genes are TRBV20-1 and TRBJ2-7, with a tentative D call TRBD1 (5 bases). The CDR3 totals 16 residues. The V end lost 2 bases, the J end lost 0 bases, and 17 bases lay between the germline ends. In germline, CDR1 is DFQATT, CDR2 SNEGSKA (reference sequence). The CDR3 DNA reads TGCAGTGCTAGAAGCAAGGGGTTGACGAGCTCCTACGAGCAGTACTTC. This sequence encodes CSARSKGLTSSYEQYF.

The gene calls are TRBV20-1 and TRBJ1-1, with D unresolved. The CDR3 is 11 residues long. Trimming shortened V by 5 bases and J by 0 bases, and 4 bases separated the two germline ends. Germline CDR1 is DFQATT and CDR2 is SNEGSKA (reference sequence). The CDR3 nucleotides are TGCAGTGCTTACATGAACACTGAAGCTTTCTTT. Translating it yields CSAYMNTEAFF.

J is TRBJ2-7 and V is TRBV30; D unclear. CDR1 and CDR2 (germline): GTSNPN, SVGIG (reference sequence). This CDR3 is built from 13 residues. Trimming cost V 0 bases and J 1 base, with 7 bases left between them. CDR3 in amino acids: CAWSVHTSYEQYF. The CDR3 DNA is TGTGCCTGGAGTGTACATACTTCCTACGAGCAGTACTTC. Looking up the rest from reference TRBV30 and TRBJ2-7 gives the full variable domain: SQTIHQWPATLVQPVGSPLSLECTVEGTSNPNLYWYRQAAGRGLQLLFYSVGIGQISSEVPQNLSASRPQDRQFILSSKKLLLSDSGFYLCAWSVHTSYEQYFGPGTRLTVT.

The CDR3 DNA reads as TGTGCCAGCAGCTTAGGCCTGGGACAGTCTACTAACACCATATATTTT. Amino acid sequence: CASSLGLGQSTNTIYF. This sequence joins TRBV13 and TRBJ1-3; TRBD1 agrees at 7 bases. V shed 0 bases, J shed 7 bases, and the junction held 9 bases outside the gene matches. The CDR3 sequence is 16 residues long. CDR1 PRHDT and CDR2 FYEKMQ come from the germline V gene (reference sequence). The variable domain in full, completed from reference TRBV13 and TRBJ1-3, reads AAGVIQSPRHLIKEKRETATLKCYPIPRHDTVYWYQQGPGQDPQFLISFYEKMQSDKGSIPDRFSAQQFSDYHSELNMSSLELGDSALYFCASSLGLGQSTNTIYFGEGSWLTVV.

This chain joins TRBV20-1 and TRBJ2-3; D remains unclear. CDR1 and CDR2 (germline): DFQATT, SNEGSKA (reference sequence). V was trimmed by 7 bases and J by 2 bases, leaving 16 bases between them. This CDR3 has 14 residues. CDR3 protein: CSVQPRQHTDTQYF. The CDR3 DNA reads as TGCAGTGTTCAGCCCAGGCAGCACACAGATACGCAGTATTTT.